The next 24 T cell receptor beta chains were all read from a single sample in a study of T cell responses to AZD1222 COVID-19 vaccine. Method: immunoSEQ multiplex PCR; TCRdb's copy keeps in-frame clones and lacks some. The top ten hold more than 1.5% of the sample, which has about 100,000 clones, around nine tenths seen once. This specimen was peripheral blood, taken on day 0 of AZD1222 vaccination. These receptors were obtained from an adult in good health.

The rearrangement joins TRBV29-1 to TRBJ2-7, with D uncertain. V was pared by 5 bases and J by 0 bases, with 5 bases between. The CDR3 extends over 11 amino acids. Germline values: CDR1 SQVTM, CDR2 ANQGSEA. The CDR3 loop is CSVRSSYEQYF. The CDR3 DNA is TGCAGCGTTCGCAGCTCCTACGAGCAGTACTTC.

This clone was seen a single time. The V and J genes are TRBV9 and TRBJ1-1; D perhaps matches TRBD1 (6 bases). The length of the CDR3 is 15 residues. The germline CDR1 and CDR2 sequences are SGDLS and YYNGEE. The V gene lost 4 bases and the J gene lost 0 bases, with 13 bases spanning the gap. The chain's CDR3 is CASSPSGGMNTEAFF. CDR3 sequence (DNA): TGTGCCAGCAGCCCCTCCGGGGGCATGAACACTGAAGCTTTCTTT.

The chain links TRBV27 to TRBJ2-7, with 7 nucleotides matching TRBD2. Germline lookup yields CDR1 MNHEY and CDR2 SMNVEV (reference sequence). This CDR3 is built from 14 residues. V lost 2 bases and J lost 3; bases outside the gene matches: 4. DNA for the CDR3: TGTGCCAGCAGTTTAGGCCTAGCGGTCTACGAGCAGTACTTC. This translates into CASSLGLAVYEQYF.

This chain's CDR3 is CASSLSRSGAHRTIYF. Written as DNA, the CDR3 is TGTGCCAGCAGTTTATCGAGGAGCGGGGCACACCGCACCATATATTTT. The chain recombines TRBV27 with TRBJ1-3, with D perhaps TRBD1 (5 bases). Trimming removed 0 bases from V and 9 bases from J, with 18 bases in between. The CDR3 extends over 16 amino acids. CDR1 MNHEY and CDR2 SMNVEV come from the germline V gene (reference sequence).

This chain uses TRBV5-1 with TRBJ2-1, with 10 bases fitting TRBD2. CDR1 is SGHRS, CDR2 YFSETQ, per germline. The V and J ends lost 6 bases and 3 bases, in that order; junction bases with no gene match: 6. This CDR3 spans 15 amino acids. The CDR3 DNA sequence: TGCGCCAGCATCACTTCTAGCGGGAGCTACAATGAGCAGTTCTTC. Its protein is CASITSSGSYNEQFF.

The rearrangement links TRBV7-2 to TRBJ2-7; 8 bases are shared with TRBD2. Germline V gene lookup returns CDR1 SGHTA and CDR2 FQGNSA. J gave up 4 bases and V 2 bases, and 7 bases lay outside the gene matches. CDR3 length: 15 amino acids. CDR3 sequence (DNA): TGTGCCAGCAGCTTAATGGGGACTAGATTTTACGAGCAGTACTTC. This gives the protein CASSLMGTRFYEQYF. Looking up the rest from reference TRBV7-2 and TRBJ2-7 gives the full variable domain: GAGVSQSPSNKVTEKGKDVELRCDPISGHTALYWYRQSLGQGLEFLIYFQGNSAPDKSGLPSDRFSAERTGGSVSTLTIQRTQQEDSAVYLCASSLMGTRFYEQYFGPGTRLTVT.

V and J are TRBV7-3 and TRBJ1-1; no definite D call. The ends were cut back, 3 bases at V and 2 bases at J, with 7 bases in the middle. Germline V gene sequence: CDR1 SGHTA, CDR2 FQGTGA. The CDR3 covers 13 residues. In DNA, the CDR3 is TGTGCCAGCAGCTTCACAAGCAACACTGAAGCTTTCTTT. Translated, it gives CASSFTSNTEAFF.

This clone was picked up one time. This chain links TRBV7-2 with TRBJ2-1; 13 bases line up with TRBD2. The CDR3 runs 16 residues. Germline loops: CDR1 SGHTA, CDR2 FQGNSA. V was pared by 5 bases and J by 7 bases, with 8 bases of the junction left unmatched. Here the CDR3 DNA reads TGTGCCAGCAGCCACCGGGGACTAGCGGGACGGAATGAGCAGTTCTTC. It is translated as CASSHRGLAGRNEQFF.

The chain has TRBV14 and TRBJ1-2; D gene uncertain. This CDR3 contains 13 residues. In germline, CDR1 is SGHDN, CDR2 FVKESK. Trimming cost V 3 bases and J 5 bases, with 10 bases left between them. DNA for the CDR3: TGTGCCAGCAGCCACCCTGGGGTTTATGGCTACACCTTC. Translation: CASSHPGVYGYTF.

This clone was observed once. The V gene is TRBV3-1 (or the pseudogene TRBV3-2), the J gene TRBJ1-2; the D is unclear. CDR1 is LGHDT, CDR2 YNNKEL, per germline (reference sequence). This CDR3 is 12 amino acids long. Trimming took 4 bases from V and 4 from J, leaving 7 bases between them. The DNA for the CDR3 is TGTGCCAGCAGCCGCTCGTCCTATGGCTACACCTTC. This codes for CASSRSSYGYTF.

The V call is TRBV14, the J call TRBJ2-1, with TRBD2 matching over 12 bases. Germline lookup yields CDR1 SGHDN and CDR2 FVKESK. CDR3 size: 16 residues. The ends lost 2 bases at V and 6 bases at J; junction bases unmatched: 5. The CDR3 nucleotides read TGTGCCAGCAGCCAACTAGCGGGAGGGCCGTCCAATGAGCAGTTCTTC. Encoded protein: CASSQLAGGPSNEQFF.

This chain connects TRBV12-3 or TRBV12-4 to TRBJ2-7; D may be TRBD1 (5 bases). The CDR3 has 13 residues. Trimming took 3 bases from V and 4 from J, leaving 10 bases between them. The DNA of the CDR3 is TGTGCCAGCAGTTTGACAGAGCCTTACGAGCAGTACTTC. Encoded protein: CASSLTEPYEQYF.

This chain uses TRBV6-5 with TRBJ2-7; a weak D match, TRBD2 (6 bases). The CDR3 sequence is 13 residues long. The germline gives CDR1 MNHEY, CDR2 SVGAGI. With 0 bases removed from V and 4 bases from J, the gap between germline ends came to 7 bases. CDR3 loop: CASSYSGLYEQYF. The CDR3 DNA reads TGTGCCAGCAGTTACTCGGGACTTTACGAGCAGTACTTC.

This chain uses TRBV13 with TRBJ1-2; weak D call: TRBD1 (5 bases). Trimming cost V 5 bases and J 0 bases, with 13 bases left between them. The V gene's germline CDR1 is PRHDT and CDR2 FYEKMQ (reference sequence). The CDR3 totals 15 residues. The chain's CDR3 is CASSPAGTANYGYTF. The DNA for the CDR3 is TGTGCCAGCAGCCCGGCCGGGACCGCTAACTATGGCTACACCTTC.

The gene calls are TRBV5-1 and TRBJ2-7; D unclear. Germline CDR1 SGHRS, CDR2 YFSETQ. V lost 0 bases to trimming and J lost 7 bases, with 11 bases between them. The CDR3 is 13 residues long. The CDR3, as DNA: TGCGCCAGCAGCTTGGGAGGCCAATGGGAGCAGTACTTC. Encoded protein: CASSLGGQWEQYF.

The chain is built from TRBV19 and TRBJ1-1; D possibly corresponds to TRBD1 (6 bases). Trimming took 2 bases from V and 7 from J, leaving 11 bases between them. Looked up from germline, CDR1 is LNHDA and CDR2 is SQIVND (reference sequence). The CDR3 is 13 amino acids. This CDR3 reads CASSIQQGGEAFF. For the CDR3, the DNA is TGTGCCAGTAGTATACAACAGGGAGGTGAAGCTTTCTTT.

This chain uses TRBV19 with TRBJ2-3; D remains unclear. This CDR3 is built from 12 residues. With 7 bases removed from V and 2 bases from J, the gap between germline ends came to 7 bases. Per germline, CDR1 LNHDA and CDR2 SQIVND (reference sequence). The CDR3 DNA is TGTGCCAGTACTAGTTTCACAGATACGCAGTATTTT. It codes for CASTSFTDTQYF.

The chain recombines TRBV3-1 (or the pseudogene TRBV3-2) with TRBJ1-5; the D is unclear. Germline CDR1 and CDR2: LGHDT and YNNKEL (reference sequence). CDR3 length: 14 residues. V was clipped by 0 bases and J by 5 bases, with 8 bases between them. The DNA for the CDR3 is TGTGCCAGCAGCCAAGATGTAATTGATCAGCCCCAGCATTTT. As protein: CASSQDVIDQPQHF.

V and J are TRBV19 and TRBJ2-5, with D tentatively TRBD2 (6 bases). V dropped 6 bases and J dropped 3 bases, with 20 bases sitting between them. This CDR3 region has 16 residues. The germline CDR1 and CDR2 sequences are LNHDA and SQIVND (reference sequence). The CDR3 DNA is TGTGCCAGTAGGGTAAATAGCGGCCCTGGAGAAGAGACCCAGTACTTC. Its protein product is CASRVNSGPGEETQYF.

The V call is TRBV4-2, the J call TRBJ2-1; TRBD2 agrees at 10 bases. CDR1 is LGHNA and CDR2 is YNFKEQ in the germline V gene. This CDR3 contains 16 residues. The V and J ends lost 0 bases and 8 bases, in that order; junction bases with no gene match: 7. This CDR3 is CASSQDFLAGVHEQFF. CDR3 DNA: TGTGCCAGCAGCCAAGATTTCCTAGCGGGAGTTCATGAGCAGTTCTTC.

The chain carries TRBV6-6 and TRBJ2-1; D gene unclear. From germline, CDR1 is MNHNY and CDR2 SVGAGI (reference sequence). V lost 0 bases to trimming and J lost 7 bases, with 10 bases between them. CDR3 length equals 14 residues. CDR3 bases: TGTGCCAGCAGTTACTCCGGACCGTCGAATGAGCAGTTCTTC. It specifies CASSYSGPSNEQFF.

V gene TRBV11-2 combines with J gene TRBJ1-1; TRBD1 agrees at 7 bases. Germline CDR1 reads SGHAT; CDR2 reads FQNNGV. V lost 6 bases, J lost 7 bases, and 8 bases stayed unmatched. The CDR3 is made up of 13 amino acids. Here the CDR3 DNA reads TGTGCCAGCAGTCTCCAGGGGGGGCATGAAGCTTTCTTT. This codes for CASSLQGGHEAFF.

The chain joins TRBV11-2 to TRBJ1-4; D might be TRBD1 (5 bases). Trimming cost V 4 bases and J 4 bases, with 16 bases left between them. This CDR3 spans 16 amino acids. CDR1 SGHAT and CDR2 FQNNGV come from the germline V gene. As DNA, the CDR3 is TGTGCCAGCAGCTCCATTGACAGATCCATTAATGAAAAACTGTTTTTT. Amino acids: CASSSIDRSINEKLFF.

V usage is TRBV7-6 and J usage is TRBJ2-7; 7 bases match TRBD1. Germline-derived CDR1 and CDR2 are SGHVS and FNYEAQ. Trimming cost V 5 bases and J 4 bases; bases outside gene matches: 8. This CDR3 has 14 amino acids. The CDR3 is CASSPGTEEYEQYF. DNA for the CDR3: TGTGCCAGCAGCCCGGGGACAGAAGAGTACGAGCAGTACTTC.